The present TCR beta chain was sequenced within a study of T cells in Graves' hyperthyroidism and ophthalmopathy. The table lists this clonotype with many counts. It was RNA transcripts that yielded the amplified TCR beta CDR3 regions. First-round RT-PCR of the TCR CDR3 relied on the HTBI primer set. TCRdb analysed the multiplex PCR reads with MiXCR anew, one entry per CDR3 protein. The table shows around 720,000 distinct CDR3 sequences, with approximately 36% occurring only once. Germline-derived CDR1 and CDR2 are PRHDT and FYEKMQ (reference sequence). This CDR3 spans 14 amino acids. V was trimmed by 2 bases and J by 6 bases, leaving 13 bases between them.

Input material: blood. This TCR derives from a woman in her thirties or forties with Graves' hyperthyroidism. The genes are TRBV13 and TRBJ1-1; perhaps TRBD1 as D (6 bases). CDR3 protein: CASSLRQAGAEAFF. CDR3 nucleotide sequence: TGTGCCAGCAGCTTAAGACAGGCGGGGGCTGAAGCTTTCTTT.